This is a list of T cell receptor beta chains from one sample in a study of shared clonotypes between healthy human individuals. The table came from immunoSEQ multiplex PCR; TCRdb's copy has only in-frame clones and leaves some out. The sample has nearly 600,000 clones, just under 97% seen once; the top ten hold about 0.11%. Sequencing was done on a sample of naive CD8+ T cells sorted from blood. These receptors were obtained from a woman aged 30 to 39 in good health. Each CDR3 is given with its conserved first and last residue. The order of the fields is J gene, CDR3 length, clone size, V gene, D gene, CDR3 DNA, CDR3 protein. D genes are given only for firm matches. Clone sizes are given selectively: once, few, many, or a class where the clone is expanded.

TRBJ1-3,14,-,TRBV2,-,TGTGCCAGCGGTGGTGGCAGGGGTGGAAACACCATATATTTT,CASGGGRGGNTIYF
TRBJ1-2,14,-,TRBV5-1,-,TGCGCCAGCAGCACAAAACAGGGAACTAACGGCTACACCTTC,CASSTKQGTNGYTF
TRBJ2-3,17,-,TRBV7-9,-,TGTGCCAGCAGCTTAGGGTTCGCGGGAATAACCGGAGATACGCAGTATTTT,CASSLGFAGITGDTQYF
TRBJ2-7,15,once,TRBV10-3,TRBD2,TGTGCCATCAGTCATACCGGGACTAGTATGTACGAGCAGTACTTC,CAISHTGTSMYEQYF
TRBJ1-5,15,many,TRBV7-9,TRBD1,TGTGCCAGCAGCCCCCAGGGGGCTGGCAATCAGCCCCAGCATTTT,CASSPQGAGNQPQHF
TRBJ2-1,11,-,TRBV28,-,TGTGCCAGCATTCGGCACAATGAGCAGTTCTTC,CASIRHNEQFF
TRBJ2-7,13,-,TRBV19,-,TGTGCCAGTAGTATCGCAGGGAACTACGAGCAGTACTTC,CASSIAGNYEQYF
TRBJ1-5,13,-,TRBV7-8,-,TGTGCCAGCAGCTTAACAGGGAGTCAGCCCCAGCATTTT,CASSLTGSQPQHF
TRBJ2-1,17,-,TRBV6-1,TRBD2,TGTGCCAGCAGTGAAGCGATCGGGACTAGCGGATACAATGAGCAGTTCTTC,CASSEAIGTSGYNEQFF
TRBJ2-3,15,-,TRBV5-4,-,TGTGCCAGCAGCTTGTGGGGGTCCCGCACAGATACGCAGTATTTT,CASSLWGSRTDTQYF